Shown below are 24 T cell receptor beta chains from a single sample sequenced in a study of cytomegalovirus exposure and HLA in healthy donors. In the PCR, 60 Vbeta and 13 Jbeta primers were used. Clones were read by immunoSEQ multiplex PCR, and TCRdb kept only the in-frame ones, dropping some. This table holds tens of thousands of clones. The source material was PBMCs. These receptors all stem from a female donor in good health and CMV-seropositive.

The chain carries TRBV5-1 and TRBJ1-2; 7 nucleotides match TRBD1. Germline V gene lookup returns CDR1 SGHRS and CDR2 YFSETQ. J lost 8 bases, V lost 4 bases, and 11 bases had no gene match. The length of the CDR3 is 14 residues. As DNA, the CDR3 is TGCGCCAGCAGCAAGGGACAGCAGGGCCTGGGCTACACCTTC. Translating gives CASSKGQQGLGYTF.

J is TRBJ2-3 and V is TRBV10-2; no firm D call. V was cut by 8 bases and J by 0 bases, with 3 bases left in between. This CDR3 comprises 11 residues. Germline-derived CDR1 and CDR2 are WSHSY and SAAADI. CDR3 protein: CASGSTDTQYF. CDR3 nucleotide sequence: TGCGCCAGCGGCAGCACAGATACGCAGTATTTT.

The chain recombines TRBV5-6 with TRBJ2-3; 7 bases line up with TRBD2. The length of the CDR3 is 17 residues. J lost 8 bases, V lost 0 bases, and 15 bases had no gene match. Germline loops: CDR1 SGHDT, CDR2 YYEEEE. The CDR3 DNA reads TGTGCCAGCAGCTTGGTACTGGCTAGCGGAGGGAGGGTTACGCAGTATTTT. Translating it yields CASSLVLASGGRVTQYF. Complete variable domain (other parts from reference TRBV5-6 and TRBJ2-3): DAGVTQSPTHLIKTRGQQVTLRCSPKSGHDTVSWYQQALGQGPQFIFQYYEEEERQRGNFPDRFSGHQFPNYSSELNVNALLLGDSALYLCASSLVLASGGRVTQYFGPGTRLTVL.

V and J are TRBV2 and TRBJ2-2, with TRBD2 matching over 8 bases. Unmatched junction bases numbered 4, after V lost 4 bases and J lost 6 bases. Germline loops: CDR1 SNHLY, CDR2 FYNNEI. The CDR3 spans 14 residues. CDR3 nucleotides: TGTGCCAGCAGTGTGCGGGGGGCAGCCGGGGAGCTGTTTTTT. This gives the protein CASSVRGAAGELFF.

The CDR3 here is CASSLSPGQGEKLFF. The CDR3 DNA sequence: TGCGCCAGCAGCCTTTCCCCGGGACAGGGTGAAAAACTGTTTTTT. The rearrangement links TRBV5-1 to TRBJ1-4; 9 bases agree with TRBD1. CDR1 SGHRS and CDR2 YFSETQ come from the germline V gene. The CDR3 length is 15 residues. V was pared by 4 bases and J by 7 bases, with 8 bases of the junction left unmatched.

The chain is built from TRBV9 and TRBJ1-1; maybe TRBD1 (5 bases). The length of the CDR3 is 13 residues. Germline CDR1 is SGDLS and CDR2 is YYNGEE. The V gene lost 3 bases and the J gene lost 5 bases, with 11 bases spanning the gap. The DNA of the CDR3 is TGTGCCAGCAGCGCAGGGTTTGGGACTGAAGCTTTCTTT. Its protein is CASSAGFGTEAFF.

The chain links TRBV15 to TRBJ2-6; TRBD2 aligns across 7 bases. V was clipped by 7 bases and J by 3 bases; unmatched bases: 6. Looked up from germline, CDR1 is LNHNV and CDR2 is YYDKDF (reference sequence). This CDR3 is 15 amino acids long. CDR3 in amino acids: CATNSGEGGANVLTF. The DNA for the CDR3 is TGTGCCACCAATTCGGGGGAGGGTGGGGCCAACGTCCTGACTTTC. Filled out from reference TRBV15 and TRBJ2-6, the complete variable domain reads DAMVIQNPRYQVTQFGKPVTLSCSQTLNHNVMYWYQQKSSQAPKLLFHYYDKDFNNEADTPDNFQSRRPNTSFCFLDIRSPGLGDTAMYLCATNSGEGGANVLTFGAGSRLTVL.

The V gene is TRBV29-1, the J gene TRBJ1-1; D not resolved. V was trimmed by 4 bases and J by 1 base, leaving 7 bases between them. The CDR3 extends over 12 amino acids. The V gene's germline CDR1 is SQVTM and CDR2 ANQGSEA. CDR3 DNA: TGCAGCGTTGCTAGCGGGAACACTGAAGCTTTCTTT. This translates into CSVASGNTEAFF.

The chain couples TRBV7-2 to TRBJ1-4; a possible D gene is TRBD1 (6 bases). V was trimmed by 0 bases and J by 5 bases, leaving 13 bases between them. There are 16 residues in the CDR3. The germline CDR1 and CDR2 sequences are SGHTA and FQGNSA. DNA for the CDR3: TGTGCCAGCAGCTTAGCGTTAACAGGGATCAATGAAAAACTGTTTTTT. It specifies CASSLALTGINEKLFF.

The CDR3 DNA reads TGTGCCATCAGTGGGGGAGATCAGCCCCAGCATTTT. Residues: CAISGGDQPQHF. This chain uses TRBV10-3 with TRBJ1-5; D remains ambiguous. The V gene's germline CDR1 is ENHRY and CDR2 SYGVKD. The V end was cut by 4 bases, the J end by 5 bases, with 6 bases between. This CDR3 spans 12 amino acids.

V and J are TRBV13 and TRBJ2-1, with 9 bases fitting TRBD2. The CDR3 has 17 amino acids. J lost 2 bases, V lost 5 bases, and 10 bases had no gene match. From germline, CDR1 is PRHDT and CDR2 FYEKMQ (reference sequence). The CDR3 region has the DNA TGTGCCAGCAGCCCCAAAGGACTAGCGAAAACCTACAATGAGCAGTTCTTC. Its translation: CASSPKGLAKTYNEQFF. Supplemented by reference TRBV13 and TRBJ2-1, the full variable domain reads AAGVIQSPRHLIKEKRETATLKCYPIPRHDTVYWYQQGPGQDPQFLISFYEKMQSDKGSIPDRFSAQQFSDYHSELNMSSLELGDSALYFCASSPKGLAKTYNEQFFGPGTRLTVL.

The genes are TRBV10-3 and TRBJ1-3; D gene ambiguous. V gave up 7 bases and J gave up 2 bases, with 12 bases separating them. The CDR3 totals 14 residues. Germline CDR1 and CDR2: ENHRY and SYGVKD. As DNA, the CDR3 is TGTGCCATCAAGCGGGAAAGGGCTGGAAACACCATATATTTT. It translates to CAIKRERAGNTIYF.

V and J are TRBV11-3 and TRBJ2-7, with 9 bases matching TRBD1. V lost 6 bases and J lost 1; bases outside the gene matches: 7. CDR1 and CDR2 from the germline V gene are SGHNT and YENEEA. This CDR3 spans 15 amino acids. The CDR3 DNA reads TGTGCCAGCAGACCGGGACAGGGCCTATCCTACGAGCAGTACTTC. Protein: CASRPGQGLSYEQYF.

The V call is TRBV7-9, the J call TRBJ2-1; TRBD1 agrees at 9 bases. Per the germline V gene, CDR1 is SEHNR and CDR2 is FQNEAQ (reference sequence). Trimming cost V 0 bases and J 6 bases; bases outside gene matches: 3. CDR3 size: 15 residues. CDR3 residues: CASSLAGQGINEQFF. Written as DNA, the CDR3 is TGTGCCAGCAGCTTAGCGGGACAGGGCATCAATGAGCAGTTCTTC. Together with reference TRBV7-9 and TRBJ2-1, the CDR3 gives the full variable domain: DTGVSQNPRHKITKRGQNVTFRCDPISEHNRLYWYRQTLGQGPEFLTYFQNEAQLEKSRLLSDRFSAERPKGSFSTLEIQRTEQGDSAMYLCASSLAGQGINEQFFGPGTRLTVL.

The CDR3: CASSQIVLAGDTQYF. The CDR3 coding sequence is TGCGCCAGCAGCCAAATCGTGTTAGCCGGGGATACGCAGTATTTT. The chain couples TRBV4-1 to TRBJ2-3; no definite D call. V dropped 2 bases and J dropped 6 bases, with 15 bases sitting between them. CDR3 length equals 15 residues. Germline CDR1 MGHRA, CDR2 YSYEKL.

The chain combines TRBV28 with TRBJ2-3; D perhaps matches TRBD1 (6 bases). This CDR3 has 16 amino acids. Germline loops: CDR1 MDHEN, CDR2 SYDVKM. With 3 bases removed from V and 1 base from J, the gap between germline ends came to 14 bases. The CDR3 region is CASSFRGNRRTDTQYF. The CDR3 bases are TGTGCCAGCAGTTTCAGGGGTAACCGGCGCACAGATACGCAGTATTTT.

The V and J genes are TRBV28 and TRBJ2-7; possible D gene TRBD2, 7 bases. Per the germline V gene, CDR1 is MDHEN and CDR2 is SYDVKM. Trimming removed 3 bases from V and 5 bases from J, with 11 bases in between. The CDR3 extends over 13 amino acids. CDR3 in amino acids: CASSFGGLDEQYF. The DNA for the CDR3 is TGTGCCAGCAGTTTCGGGGGGCTCGACGAGCAGTACTTC.

This chain uses TRBV11-2 with TRBJ1-2, with TRBD1 matching 7 bases. Germline V gene sequence: CDR1 SGHAT, CDR2 FQNNGV. This CDR3 contains 14 residues. The V gene end was trimmed by 5 bases and the J gene end by 8 bases; junction bases not matched to a gene: 11. As DNA, the CDR3 is TGTGCCAGCAGCCCCCATGACAGGGTGAGGGGCTACACCTTC. It translates to CASSPHDRVRGYTF.

J is TRBJ1-1 and V is TRBV4-1; 8 bases map to TRBD1. Germline V CDR1 and CDR2: MGHRA, YSYEKL. The CDR3 spans 16 residues. After removal of 4 bases from V and 6 bases from J, the junction contained 13 bases not matched to a gene. CDR3 residues: CASSPRRTGRGSEAFF. Here the CDR3 DNA reads TGCGCCAGCAGCCCTCGCCGGACAGGGCGGGGATCTGAAGCTTTCTTT.

This rearrangement joins TRBV4-1 to TRBJ1-4; TRBD1 matches at 7 bases. CDR3 size: 16 residues. Germline trimming cut 1 base from V and 5 bases from J; bases unmatched to any gene: 7. The V gene's germline CDR1 is MGHRA and CDR2 YSYEKL. CDR3 sequence reads: CASSQAWTGGNEKLFF. The CDR3 nucleotides read TGCGCCAGCAGCCAAGCCTGGACAGGAGGAAATGAAAAACTGTTTTTT.

This chain joins TRBV29-1 and TRBJ2-5; 9 nucleotides agree with TRBD1. J lost 3 bases, V lost 7 bases, and 6 bases had no gene match. The V gene's germline CDR1 is SQVTM and CDR2 ANQGSEA. This CDR3 contains 13 residues. Written as DNA, the CDR3 is TGCAGCGGGGCGGACAGGGGAGAAGAGACCCAGTACTTC. As protein: CSGADRGEETQYF.

The V and J genes are TRBV5-5 and TRBJ1-2; no clear D gene. V lost 4 bases and J 4 bases, leaving 11 bases between the germline ends. CDR1 SGHKS and CDR2 YYEKEE come from the germline V gene (reference sequence). This CDR3 is 13 amino acids long. The CDR3 DNA reads as TGTGCCAGCAGCCCCGACCTAGCCTATGGCTACACCTTC. This sequence encodes CASSPDLAYGYTF.

This rearrangement joins TRBV7-3 to TRBJ2-3, with D possibly being TRBD2 (6 bases). The CDR3 has 16 amino acids. The germline V and J ends were trimmed by 5 bases and 2 bases, with 17 bases remaining between them. CDR1 and CDR2 (germline): SGHTA, FQGTGA. The CDR3 loop is CASSLLGGISTDTQYF. The DNA for the CDR3 is TGTGCCAGCAGCCTCCTAGGCGGGATCTCCACAGATACGCAGTATTTT.

The V gene is TRBV9, the J gene TRBJ2-1; 7 bases are a match to TRBD1. From germline, CDR1 is SGDLS and CDR2 YYNGEE. The V and J ends lost 2 bases and 10 bases, in that order; junction bases with no gene match: 6. There are 13 residues in the CDR3. CDR3 loop: CASSVNRGNEQFF. The CDR3 bases are TGTGCCAGCAGCGTGAACAGGGGTAACGAGCAGTTCTTC.